This T cell receptor (beta chain) stems from a study of blood T cell repertoires in COVID-19. Study as a whole: The United States, Italy and Spain supplied acute and convalescent COVID-19 samples. T cells, B-cell-depleted T cells, or PBMCs provided the cDNA or gDNA that served as material.

Original handling: Scientists estimated how many nucleated cells there were by amplifying reference gene primers. Assay used: immunoSEQ multiplex PCR; TCRdb lists only in-frame clones, some missing. From that table come the V and J calls and clone size; the DNA was used to work out D and trimming. This sample has 75,000 to 95,000 clones, with 87% found just once. The junction had 1 base not matched to a gene; V was cut back by 0 bases and J by 4 bases. The CDR3 loop spans 14 amino acids. From germline, CDR1 is MNHNY and CDR2 SVGAGI (reference sequence). This TCR was sampled from a woman aged 60 to 75 with COVID-19, enrolled during active disease. This sequence joins TRBV6-6 and TRBJ1-2; the match to TRBD1 covers 8 bases. The sample taken for sequencing was peripheral blood. CDR3 sequence: CASSYSTGAYGYTF. DNA of the CDR3: TGTGCCAGCAGTTACTCGACAGGGGCCTATGGCTACACCTTC.